The subject of this entry is one T cell receptor beta chain. What it binds is unknown. Each CDR3 protein is one row after TCRdb ran MiXCR on the 5' RACE reads. The sample lists around 540,000 distinct CDR3 sequences; roughly 13% were seen once. The germline V gene encodes CDR1 LNHNV and CDR2 YYDKDF (reference sequence). V dropped 0 bases and J dropped 11; count of bases not matched to a gene: 7. The CDR3 has 14 amino acids. The source of the sample is a study of CD8 T cells in ankylosing spondylitis. The study's findings and limits: Several of the motif variants were reported before in synovial fluid and blood from reactive arthritis. Disease-linked clones were CD8+ and relatively rare in peripheral blood. Ankylosing spondylitis blood appeared to be characterized by a TCR beta motif of 7 to 9 highly homologous variants.

The rearrangement links TRBV15 to TRBJ2-3, with 8 nucleotides matching TRBD2. This sequence originates from a male donor with ankylosing spondylitis. Sequencing input: blood, either unsorted or a sorted T cell fraction (not recorded which). CDR3 residues: CATSREPREGKQYF. As DNA, the CDR3 is TGTGCCACCAGCAGAGAACCCCGGGAGGGCAAGCAGTATTTT.